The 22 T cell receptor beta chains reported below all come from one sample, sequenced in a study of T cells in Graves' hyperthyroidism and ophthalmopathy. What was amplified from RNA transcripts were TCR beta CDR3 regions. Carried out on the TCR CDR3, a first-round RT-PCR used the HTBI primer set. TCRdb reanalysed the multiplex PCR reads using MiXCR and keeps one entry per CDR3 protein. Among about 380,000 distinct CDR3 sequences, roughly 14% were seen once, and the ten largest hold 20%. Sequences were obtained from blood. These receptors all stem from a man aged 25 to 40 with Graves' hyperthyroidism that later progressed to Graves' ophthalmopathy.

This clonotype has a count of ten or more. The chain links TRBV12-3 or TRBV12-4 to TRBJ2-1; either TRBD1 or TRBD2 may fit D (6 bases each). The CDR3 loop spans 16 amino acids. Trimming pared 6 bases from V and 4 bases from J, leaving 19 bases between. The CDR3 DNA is TGTGCCAGCAGCCCGGTGGGGGGACACACTTACAATGAGCAGTTCTTC. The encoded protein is CASSPVGGHTYNEQFF.

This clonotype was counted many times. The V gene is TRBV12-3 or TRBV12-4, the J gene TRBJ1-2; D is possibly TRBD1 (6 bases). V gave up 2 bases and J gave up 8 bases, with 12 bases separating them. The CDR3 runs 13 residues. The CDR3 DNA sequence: TGTGCCAGCAGTTTATCCAGGGGAGGCGGCTACACCTTC. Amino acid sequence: CASSLSRGGGYTF.

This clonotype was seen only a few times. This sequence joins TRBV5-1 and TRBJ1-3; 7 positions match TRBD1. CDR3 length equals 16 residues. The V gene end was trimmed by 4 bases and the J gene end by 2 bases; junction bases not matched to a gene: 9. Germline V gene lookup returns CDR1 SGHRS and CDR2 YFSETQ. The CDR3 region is CASSEGARGAGNTIYF. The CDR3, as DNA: TGCGCCAGCAGCGAGGGGGCCCGGGGGGCTGGAAACACCATATATTTT.

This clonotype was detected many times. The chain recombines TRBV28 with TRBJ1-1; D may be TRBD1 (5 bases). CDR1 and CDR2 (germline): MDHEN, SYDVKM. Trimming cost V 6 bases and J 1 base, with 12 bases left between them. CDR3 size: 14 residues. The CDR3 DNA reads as TGTGCCAGCAGCTCGGGGGGAGGGAACACTGAAGCTTTCTTT. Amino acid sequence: CASSSGGGNTEAFF.

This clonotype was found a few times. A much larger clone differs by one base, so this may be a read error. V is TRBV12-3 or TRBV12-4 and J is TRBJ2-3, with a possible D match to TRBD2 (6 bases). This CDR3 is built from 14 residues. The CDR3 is CTSMPAGATDTQYF. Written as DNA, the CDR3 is TGTACCAGCATGCCAGCGGGCGCCACAGATACGCAGTATTTT.

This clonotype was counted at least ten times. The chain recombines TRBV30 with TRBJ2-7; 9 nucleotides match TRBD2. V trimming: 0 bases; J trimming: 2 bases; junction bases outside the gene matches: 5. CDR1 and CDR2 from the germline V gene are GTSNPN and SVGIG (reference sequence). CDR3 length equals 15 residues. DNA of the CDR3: TGTGCCTGGAGTGTACGCAGCGGGGGGCCCTACGAGCAGTACTTC. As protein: CAWSVRSGGPYEQYF. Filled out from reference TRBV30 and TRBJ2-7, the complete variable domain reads SQTIHQWPATLVQPVGSPLSLECTVEGTSNPNLYWYRQAAGRGLQLLFYSVGIGQISSEVPQNLSASRPQDRQFILSSKKLLLSDSGFYLCAWSVRSGGPYEQYFGPGTRLTVT.

The CDR3 DNA sequence: TGTGCCAGCAGCTTAGTGGCTATTACGCAGTATTTT. Protein product: CASSLVAITQYF. The genes are TRBV7-9 and TRBJ2-3, with no clear D. V was clipped by 1 base and J by 8 bases, with 7 bases between them. This CDR3 comprises 12 residues. CDR1 is SEHNR and CDR2 is FQNEAQ in the germline V gene (reference sequence).

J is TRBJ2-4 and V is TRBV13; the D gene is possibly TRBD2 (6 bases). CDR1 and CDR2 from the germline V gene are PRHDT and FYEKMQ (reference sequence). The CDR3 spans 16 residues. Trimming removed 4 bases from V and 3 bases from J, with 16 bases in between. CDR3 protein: CASSWRDRVGKNIQYF. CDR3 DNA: TGTGCCAGCAGCTGGCGGGACCGTGTTGGCAAAAACATTCAGTACTTC.

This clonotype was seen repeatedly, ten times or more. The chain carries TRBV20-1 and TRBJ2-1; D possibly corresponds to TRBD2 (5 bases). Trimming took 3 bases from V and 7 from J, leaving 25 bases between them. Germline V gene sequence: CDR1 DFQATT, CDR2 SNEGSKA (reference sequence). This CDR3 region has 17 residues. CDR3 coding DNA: TGCAGTGCTAGCGCTGCCAGCGTCCGCCCCCCGGGGAATGAGCAGTTCTTC. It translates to CSASAASVRPPGNEQFF.

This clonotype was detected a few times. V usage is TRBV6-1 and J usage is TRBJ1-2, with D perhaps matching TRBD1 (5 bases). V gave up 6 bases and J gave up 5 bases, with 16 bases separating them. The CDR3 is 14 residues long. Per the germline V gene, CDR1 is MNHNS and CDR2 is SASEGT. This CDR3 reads CASRDPDNLYGYTF. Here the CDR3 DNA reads TGTGCCAGCAGAGACCCGGACAATTTATATGGCTACACCTTC.

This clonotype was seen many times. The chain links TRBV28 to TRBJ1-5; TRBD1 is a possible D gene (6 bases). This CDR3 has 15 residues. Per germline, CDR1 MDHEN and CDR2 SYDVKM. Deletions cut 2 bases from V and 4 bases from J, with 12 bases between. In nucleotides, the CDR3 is TGTGCCAGCAGTTTAAAGGCAGGGGATAATCAGCCCCAGCATTTT. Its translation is CASSLKAGDNQPQHF.

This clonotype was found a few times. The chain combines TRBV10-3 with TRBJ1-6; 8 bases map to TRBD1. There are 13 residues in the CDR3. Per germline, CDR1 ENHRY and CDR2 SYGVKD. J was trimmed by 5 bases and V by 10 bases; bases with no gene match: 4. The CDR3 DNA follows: TGTGCCACCGGACAGGGAAATAATTCACCCCTCCACTTT. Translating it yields CATGQGNNSPLHF.

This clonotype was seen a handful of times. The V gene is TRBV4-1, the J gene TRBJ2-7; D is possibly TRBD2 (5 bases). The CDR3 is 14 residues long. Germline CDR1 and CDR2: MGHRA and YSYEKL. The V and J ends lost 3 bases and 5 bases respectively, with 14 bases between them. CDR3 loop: CASSQKGVWNEQYF. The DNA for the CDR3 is TGCGCCAGCAGCCAGAAGGGAGTATGGAACGAGCAGTACTTC.

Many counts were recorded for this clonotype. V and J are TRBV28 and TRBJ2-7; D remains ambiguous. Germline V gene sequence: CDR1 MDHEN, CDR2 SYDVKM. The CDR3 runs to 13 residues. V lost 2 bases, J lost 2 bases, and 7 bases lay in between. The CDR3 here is CASSLAAPYEQYF. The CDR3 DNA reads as TGTGCCAGCAGTTTAGCAGCACCCTACGAGCAGTACTTC. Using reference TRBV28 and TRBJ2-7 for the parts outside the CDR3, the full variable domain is DVKVTQSSRYLVKRTGEKVFLECVQDMDHENMFWYRQDPGLGLRLIYFSYDVKMKEKGDIPEGYSVSREKKERFSLILESASTNQTSMYLCASSLAAPYEQYFGPGTRLTVT.

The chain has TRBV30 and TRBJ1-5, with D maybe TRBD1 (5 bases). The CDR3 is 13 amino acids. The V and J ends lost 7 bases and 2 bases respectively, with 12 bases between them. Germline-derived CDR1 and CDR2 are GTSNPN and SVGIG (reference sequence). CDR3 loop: CASNGGGNQPQHF. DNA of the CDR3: TGTGCCTCCAATGGGGGAGGCAATCAGCCCCAGCATTTT.

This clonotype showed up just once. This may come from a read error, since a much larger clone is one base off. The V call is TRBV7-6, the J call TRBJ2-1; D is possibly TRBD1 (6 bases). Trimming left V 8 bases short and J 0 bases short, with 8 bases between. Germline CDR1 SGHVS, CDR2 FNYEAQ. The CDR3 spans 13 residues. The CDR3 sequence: CASGGPSYNEQFF. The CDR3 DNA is TGTGCCAGCGGGGGCCCCTCCTACAATGAGCAGTTCTTC.

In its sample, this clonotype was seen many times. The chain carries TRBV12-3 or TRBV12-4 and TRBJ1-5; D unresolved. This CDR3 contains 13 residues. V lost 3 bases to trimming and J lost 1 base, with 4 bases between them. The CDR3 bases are TGTGCCAGCAGTTTGCAGAGCAATCAGCCCCAGCATTTT. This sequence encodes CASSLQSNQPQHF.

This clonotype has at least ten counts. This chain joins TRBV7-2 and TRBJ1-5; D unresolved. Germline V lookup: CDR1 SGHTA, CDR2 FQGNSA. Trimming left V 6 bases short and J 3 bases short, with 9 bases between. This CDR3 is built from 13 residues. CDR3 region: CASSFGFNQPQHF. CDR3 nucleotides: TGTGCCAGCAGTTTCGGGTTCAATCAGCCCCAGCATTTT. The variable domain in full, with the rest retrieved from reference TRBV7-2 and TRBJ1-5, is GAGVSQSPSNKVTEKGKDVELRCDPISGHTALYWYRQSLGQGLEFLIYFQGNSAPDKSGLPSDRFSAERTGGSVSTLTIQRTQQEDSAVYLCASSFGFNQPQHFGDGTRLSIL.

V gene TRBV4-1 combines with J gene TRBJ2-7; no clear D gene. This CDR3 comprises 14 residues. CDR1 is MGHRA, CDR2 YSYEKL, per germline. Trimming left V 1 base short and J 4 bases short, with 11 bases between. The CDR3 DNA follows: TGCGCCAGCAGCCAAGTTGAGAAGGGTTACGAGCAGTACTTC. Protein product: CASSQVEKGYEQYF.

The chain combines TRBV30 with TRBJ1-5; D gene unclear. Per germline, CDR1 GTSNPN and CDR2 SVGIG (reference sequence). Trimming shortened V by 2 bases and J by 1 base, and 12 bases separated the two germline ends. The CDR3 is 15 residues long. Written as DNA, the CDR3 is TGTGCCTGGAGTAGGACGGCGGGAAGCAATCAGCCCCAGCATTTT. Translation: CAWSRTAGSNQPQHF.

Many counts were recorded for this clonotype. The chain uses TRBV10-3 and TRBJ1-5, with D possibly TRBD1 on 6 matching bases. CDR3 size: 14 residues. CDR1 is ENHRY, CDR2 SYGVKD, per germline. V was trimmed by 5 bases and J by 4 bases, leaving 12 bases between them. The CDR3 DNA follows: TGTGCCATCAGTAAGGGACACGAGAATCAGCCCCAGCATTTT. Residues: CAISKGHENQPQHF.

CDR3 sequence: CSARGGAGDKDTQYF. The CDR3 nucleotides read TGCAGTGCTAGGGGCGGGGCGGGGGACAAAGATACGCAGTATTTT. The V gene is TRBV20-1, the J gene TRBJ2-3; D is possibly TRBD2 (7 bases). The germline V gene encodes CDR1 DFQATT and CDR2 SNEGSKA (reference sequence). Trimming took 3 bases from V and 5 from J, leaving 18 bases between them. This CDR3 is 15 amino acids long.